This is a list of T cell receptor beta chains from one sample in a study of blood T cell repertoires in COVID-19. Profiling relied on immunoSEQ multiplex PCR, and the TCRdb table lists in-frame clones only, not all of them. Found here are roughly 29,000 clones, roughly nine tenths of them singletons; the top ten hold 9% to 9.5%. Sequencing input: peripheral blood. These TCRs come from a human donor in a cohort sampled during active COVID-19. Each CDR3 is given with its conserved first and last residue. The D gene is left open where the match is weak. The listing skips clone size in some rows; elsewhere it reads once, few, many or a size class.

d_gene	j_gene	abundance	v_gene	CDR3aa	CDR3nt
TRBD1	TRBJ1-6	-	TRBV30	CAWATGNNSPLHF	TGTGCCTGGGCGACAGGGAATAATTCACCCCTCCACTTT
TRBD2	TRBJ2-1	once	TRBV5-1	CASSPLAGGPGDEQFF	TGCGCCAGCAGCCCCCTGGCGGGGGGGCCGGGGGATGAGCAGTTCTTC
-	TRBJ1-6	once	TRBV6-1	CASSELWTQLNSPLHF	TGTGCCAGCAGTGAACTTTGGACTCAGCTAAATTCACCCCTCCACTTT
-	TRBJ1-2	-	TRBV18	CASSPMGGDRYGYTF	TGTGCCAGCTCACCAATGGGAGGGGACCGCTATGGCTACACCTTC
-	TRBJ2-5	once	TRBV3-1/TRBV3-2	CASSLGIADIQETQYF	TGTGCCAGCAGCCTAGGTATAGCGGACATCCAAGAGACCCAGTACTTC
TRBD2	TRBJ2-1	-	TRBV7-2	CASSFKASGVRDEQFF	TGTGCCAGCAGCTTTAAGGCTAGCGGGGTTAGAGATGAGCAGTTCTTC
-	TRBJ2-3	-	TRBV6-6	CASSPRDTQYF	TGTGCCAGCAGCCCTCGTGATACGCAGTATTTT
-	TRBJ2-1	-	TRBV7-9	CASSSQGNNEQFF	TGTGCCAGCAGCTCCCAGGGTAACAATGAGCAGTTCTTC
TRBD1	TRBJ1-4	medium-sized	TRBV5-6	CASSLGQGEKLFF	TGTGCCAGCAGCTTGGGACAGGGCGAAAAACTGTTTTTT
-	TRBJ1-1	-	TRBV29-1	CSVVRQGMAEAFF	TGCAGCGTTGTTCGGCAGGGGATGGCTGAAGCTTTCTTT
TRBD1	TRBJ1-1	-	TRBV7-2	CASSLVQGAMAAFF	TGTGCCAGCAGCTTAGTTCAGGGGGCAATGGCAGCTTTCTTT
TRBD2	TRBJ2-1	-	TRBV5-6	CASSLRTSGIVQNNEQFF	TGTGCCAGCAGCTTGAGGACTAGCGGGATCGTCCAAAACAATGAGCAGTTCTTC
TRBD2	TRBJ2-5	once	TRBV4-1	CASSPGTSAYQETQYF	TGCGCCAGCAGCCCTGGGACTAGCGCGTACCAAGAGACCCAGTACTTC
-	TRBJ2-4	once	TRBV24-1	CATSDLQGAKNIQYF	TGTGCCACCAGTGATTTGCAGGGAGCCAAAAACATTCAGTACTTC
TRBD1	TRBJ1-4	-	TRBV2	CASSGTGTRGKLFF	TGTGCCAGCAGTGGGACAGGAACGAGAGGAAAACTGTTTTTT
TRBD1	TRBJ1-1	-	TRBV11-1	CASSTGTGEGTEAFF	TGTGCCAGCAGCACTGGCACAGGGGAAGGTACTGAAGCTTTCTTT
TRBD1	TRBJ2-7	once	TRBV7-9	CASRGQGGEQYF	TGTGCCAGCAGAGGACAGGGGGGCGAGCAGTACTTC